In this sample, the clone carrying this T cell receptor (beta chain) turned up many times. Its antigen remains unidentified. This specimen belongs to a study of T-cell reconstitution after alpha-beta-depleted transplantation in children. Unique molecular identifiers were used to barcode this TCRbeta library. TCRdb analysed the PCR reads with MiXCR anew, one entry per CDR3 protein. Found here are fewer than 750,000 distinct CDR3 sequences, 23% of them singletons; the top ten hold less than 15%. The study, taken as a whole, reports: In some patients, recipient T cells and intrathymic progenitors surviving conditioning explained high day-60 diversity. It was reported that alpha-beta T cells came from several hundred expanded graft clones (about two months after transplant). T cells produced anew were the main source of T-cell counts and diversity one year after transplant.

The CDR3 is 15 amino acids. Trimming pared 6 bases from V and 1 base from J, leaving 10 bases between. The sample here was PBMCs, mostly from graft donor cells, taken 360 days after TCRalphabeta/CD19-depleted stem cell transplant. J is TRBJ2-6 and V is TRBV12-3 or TRBV12-4; possibly TRBD1 for D (5 bases). This clonotype originated in a boy less than two years old who had a stem cell transplant for acute myeloid leukemia, so the T cells may come from the graft donor. CDR3 sequence reads: CASRGTGSGANVLTF. The CDR3 bases are TGTGCCAGCAGAGGTACAGGATCTGGGGCCAACGTCCTGACTTTC.